This T cell receptor beta chain was identified in a study of blood T cell repertoires in COVID-19. Study in general: COVID-19 samples, acute and convalescent, were from the United States, Italy and Spain. PBMCs, B-cell-depleted T cells, or T cells were the source of the cDNA or gDNA that made up the material.

This CDR3 region has 14 residues. CDR1 is MNHEY, CDR2 SVGAGI, per germline. Trimming pared 5 bases from V and 0 bases from J, leaving 11 bases between. Under the authors' procedure: Scientists estimated how many nucleated cells there were by amplifying reference gene primers. The assay was immunoSEQ multiplex PCR, and TCRdb's table has in-frame clones only and misses some. V and J calls and clone size are those listed in that table; D and trimming were worked out from the DNA. The table includes around 99,000 clones, 79% detected once. The TCR originated in a woman of 80 years or more with active or convalescent COVID-19. The rearrangement links TRBV6-5 to TRBJ2-7, with no clear D. The sequenced sample was peripheral blood. CDR3 DNA sequence: TGTGCCAGCAGTCGTTCGGTTAGCTCCTACGAGCAGTACTTC. Its protein product is CASSRSVSSYEQYF.